These T cell receptor beta chains were read from a single sample in a study of blood T cell repertoires in COVID-19. The assay was immunoSEQ multiplex PCR, and TCRdb's table has in-frame clones only and misses some. Altogether around 50,000 clones are present, roughly four fifths being singletons, with the ten largest covering approximately 10%. The specimen was peripheral blood. These receptors were taken from a man of 80 years or more with COVID-19, enrolled during active disease. CDR3s include the opening cysteine and the closing phenylalanine or tryptophan. A D gene is named only where the DNA matches it firmly. Some rows have no size entry. The others give once, few or many, or a class for an expanded clone.

clone_size j_call v_call d_call cdr3_nt cdr3_aa
. TRBJ1-3 TRBV29-1 . TGCACTTGCGGGGAGGGAAACACCATATATTTT CTCGEGNTIYF
. TRBJ1-6 TRBV5-4 TRBD1 TGTGCCAGCAGCTCCCTCTCAGACAGGGAATCACCCCTCCACTTT CASSSLSDRESPLHF
few TRBJ1-2 TRBV6-5 TRBD1 TGTGCCAGCAGTTCGACAGGGGGAGGCTACACCTTC CASSSTGGGYTF
. TRBJ2-7 TRBV5-5 TRBD1 TGTGCCAGCAGCAGGACAGGCTACGAGCAGTACTTC CASSRTGYEQYF
few TRBJ1-6 TRBV5-1 TRBD1 TGCGCCAGCAGCCAGGGACAGGGTTCACCCCTCCACTTT CASSQGQGSPLHF
. TRBJ1-1 TRBV6-2/TRBV6-3 . TGTGCCAGCAGTCGACGCGACAGTTACACTGAAGCTTTCTTT CASSRRDSYTEAFF
. TRBJ1-6 TRBV11-2 TRBD1 TGTGCCAGCAGCCTCCGGACAGGGGCGGCTTCACCCCTCCACTTT CASSLRTGAASPLHF
once TRBJ2-1 TRBV5-1 . TGCGCCAGTAGCCCAGACTACAATGAGCAGTTCTTC CASSPDYNEQFF
. TRBJ2-7 TRBV6-5 . TGTGCCAGCAGCTCGACAGGAGTCTCCTACGAGCAGTACTTC CASSSTGVSYEQYF
. TRBJ1-3 TRBV6-6 . TGTGCCAGCTCCGGGGGAGCTGGAAACACCATATATTTT CASSGGAGNTIYF
few TRBJ1-1 TRBV7-2 . TGTGCCAGCAGCTCCGTCTACAGGGTGAACACTGAAGCTTTCTTT CASSSVYRVNTEAFF
. TRBJ2-4 TRBV27 TRBD1 TGTGCCAGCAGTTCACGGACAGGAGGAAACATTCAGTACTTC CASSSRTGGNIQYF
. TRBJ1-2 TRBV11-2 TRBD1 TGTGCCAGCAGCTTAGATTCAGCAGGGGGCACCTATGGCTACACCTTC CASSLDSAGGTYGYTF
. TRBJ2-5 TRBV30 . TGTGCCTTAAAGCAGGGCGGAGAGACCCAGTACTTC CALKQGGETQYF
. TRBJ1-2 TRBV27 TRBD1 TGTGCCAGCAGTTTCAGCCGGACAGGGGGCAATGGCTACACCTTC CASSFSRTGGNGYTF
once TRBJ2-7 TRBV6-1 TRBD1 TGTGCCAGCAGCCTTGGGACAGGGGGAGGCGAGCAGTACTTC CASSLGTGGGEQYF
. TRBJ1-1 TRBV29-1 . TGCAGCGTTGATATACGACTCCCGAACACTGAAGCTTTCTTT CSVDIRLPNTEAFF
. TRBJ2-5 TRBV11-1 . TGTGCCAGCAGCTTAGCGGGGGGCCAAGAGACCCAGTACTTC CASSLAGGQETQYF
. TRBJ1-1 TRBV5-4 . TGTGCCAGCAGCTTTGACAGTACCCCGAACACTGAAGCTTTCTTT CASSFDSTPNTEAFF
. TRBJ2-1 TRBV14 . TGTGCCAGCAGCCACAGCAATGAGCAGTTCTTC CASSHSNEQFF
. TRBJ2-3 TRBV11-3 TRBD1 TGTGCCAGCAGCTCCGGGGCAGGGGGTAGGGCAGATACGCAGTATTTT CASSSGAGGRADTQYF
. TRBJ1-1 TRBV6-2/TRBV6-3 . TGTGCCAGCAGCCGCCGGGGGAATGCGGACACTGAAGCTTTCTTT CASSRRGNADTEAFF
once TRBJ1-1 TRBV7-6 . TGTGCCAGCAGCTCCGGACAGACTTACACTGAAGCTTTCTTT CASSSGQTYTEAFF
. TRBJ1-5 TRBV18 . TGTGCCAGCTCACCAGGGGGCGGTAATCAGCCCCAGCATTTT CASSPGGGNQPQHF
. TRBJ1-2 TRBV5-1 . TGCGCCAGCAGCCAAATGGACAGCAGCTACACCTTC CASSQMDSSYTF